A selection of T cell receptor beta chains follows, all from one sample in a study of blood T cell repertoires in COVID-19. Data came from immunoSEQ multiplex PCR; TCRdb stores just in-frame clones and leaves some out. Of some 120,000 clones in the sample, 80% were seen once. Sequenced sample: peripheral blood. The receptors were gathered from an older man with acute or convalescent COVID-19. The CDR3 runs from the conserved cysteine through the conserved F or W. D genes are given only for firm matches. The size of a clone is reported for some rows only, either as once, few or many, or as a class for expanded clones.

TRBV10-3	TRBD1	NA	TRBJ2-1	CAISERGPGTYNEQFF	TGTGCCATCAGTGAGAGGGGGCCCGGGACCTACAATGAGCAGTTCTTC
TRBV10-3	NA	few	TRBJ1-3	CAITQSGNTIYF	TGTGCCATCACTCAGTCTGGAAACACCATATATTTT
TRBV2	NA	NA	TRBJ1-4	CASSGVGAGEKLFF	TGTGCCAGCAGTGGGGTGGGGGCAGGAGAAAAACTGTTTTTT
TRBV19	NA	NA	TRBJ2-2	CASHLGGGYGELFF	TGTGCCAGTCACCTGGGGGGTGGATACGGGGAGCTGTTTTTT
TRBV27	NA	few	TRBJ2-2	CASSFRTLATGELFF	TGTGCCAGCAGTTTTAGGACATTAGCCACCGGGGAGCTGTTTTTT
TRBV12-3/TRBV12-4	NA	NA	TRBJ1-4	CASSGRVGEKLFF	TGTGCCAGCAGTGGGCGGGTGGGAGAAAAACTGTTTTTT
TRBV6-5	NA	few	TRBJ1-3	CASRPSSGNTIYF	TGTGCCAGCCGGCCTAGCTCTGGAAACACCATATATTTT
TRBV6-1	NA	NA	TRBJ1-4	CASSGPRRGANEKLFF	TGTGCCAGCAGTGGTCCGAGGAGGGGAGCTAATGAAAAACTGTTTTTT
TRBV27	NA	NA	TRBJ2-3	CASSQGGALTDTQYF	TGTGCCAGCAGTCAAGGCGGGGCTCTCACAGATACGCAGTATTTT
TRBV19	TRBD1	NA	TRBJ2-4	CATLGQGKNLAKNIQYF	TGTGCCACCCTTGGACAGGGAAAAAATCTAGCCAAAAACATTCAGTACTTC
TRBV6-1	NA	NA	TRBJ2-1	CASSERREQVSYNEQFF	TGTGCCAGCAGTGAAAGAAGGGAACAGGTCAGCTACAATGAGCAGTTCTTC
TRBV25-1	TRBD1	NA	TRBJ2-7	CASSEFQIRDRVGEQYF	TGTGCCAGCAGTGAATTTCAGATCCGGGACAGGGTCGGCGAGCAGTACTTC
TRBV5-1	TRBD1	NA	TRBJ2-1	CASSLTGDNYNEQFF	TGCGCCAGCAGCTTGACAGGGGACAACTACAATGAGCAGTTCTTC
TRBV5-1	TRBD1	NA	TRBJ1-1	CASSSYRGTEAFF	TGCGCCAGCAGCTCGTACAGGGGGACTGAAGCTTTCTTT
TRBV6-1	TRBD1	few	TRBJ1-4	CASSEAGQGLNEKLFF	TGTGCCAGCAGTGAAGCGGGACAGGGGTTGAATGAAAAACTGTTTTTT
TRBV5-4	TRBD2	few	TRBJ2-5	CASSALAGALQETQYF	TGTGCCAGCAGCGCCCTAGCGGGGGCCTTACAAGAGACCCAGTACTTC
TRBV3-1/TRBV3-2	TRBD1	once	TRBJ2-3	CASSPILRTGAADTQYF	TGTGCCAGCAGCCCAATCCTCCGGACAGGGGCGGCAGATACGCAGTATTTT
TRBV9	TRBD2	NA	TRBJ2-1	CASSGSGLAGYNEQFF	TGTGCCAGCAGCGGATCGGGACTAGCGGGCTACAATGAGCAGTTCTTC
TRBV4-1	TRBD2	many	TRBJ2-1	CASSPAGRSYNEQFF	TGCGCCAGCAGCCCAGCGGGGAGATCCTACAATGAGCAGTTCTTC
TRBV6-2/TRBV6-3	NA	NA	TRBJ1-2	CASSRPPGLQNYGYTF	TGTGCCAGCAGTCGTCCCCCGGGACTCCAGAACTATGGCTACACCTTC
TRBV19	TRBD1	few	TRBJ2-1	CASSSGQDYNEQFF	TGTGCCAGTAGCTCGGGACAGGACTACAATGAGCAGTTCTTC
TRBV11-1	TRBD1	NA	TRBJ2-7	CASSPKTGGSYEQYF	TGTGCCAGCAGCCCTAAGACAGGGGGCTCCTACGAGCAGTACTTC
TRBV2	NA	NA	TRBJ1-4	CASRGGTVGNEKLFF	TGTGCCAGCAGGGGAGGCACCGTCGGAAATGAAAAACTGTTTTTT
TRBV6-4	NA	NA	TRBJ2-1	CASSDSMGAYNEQFF	TGTGCCAGCAGTGACTCGATGGGCGCGTACAATGAGCAGTTCTTC
TRBV6-5	TRBD1	NA	TRBJ1-2	CASRKLDREPWGYTF	TGTGCCAGCAGAAAACTGGACAGGGAACCTTGGGGCTACACCTTC
TRBV6-5	NA	NA	TRBJ2-1	CASSRANGIGQFF	TGTGCCAGCAGTCGGGCCAACGGGATCGGGCAGTTCTTC
TRBV5-8	TRBD1	NA	TRBJ1-2	CASSWDSPRLSYTF	TGTGCCAGCAGCTGGGACAGCCCCCGTCTAAGCTACACCTTC
TRBV14	TRBD1	NA	TRBJ2-5	CASSRKGQGFFLQETQYF	TGTGCCAGCAGCCGGAAGGGACAGGGGTTTTTTCTTCAAGAGACCCAGTACTTC
TRBV5-1	NA	NA	TRBJ1-2	CASSAGGGYTF	TGCGCCAGCAGCGCGGGCGGCGGCTACACCTTC
TRBV27	TRBD2	NA	TRBJ2-3	CASSSLRGGRTDTQYF	TGTGCCAGCAGTTCGCTCCGCGGGGGACGCACAGATACGCAGTATTTT
TRBV7-8	NA	NA	TRBJ2-1	CASSLNQGVQFF	TGTGCCAGCAGCCTCAATCAGGGTGTTCAGTTCTTC
TRBV5-1	NA	NA	TRBJ2-4	CASSFTGNIQYF	TGCGCCAGCAGCTTTACCGGGAACATTCAGTACTTC
TRBV6-6	NA	NA	TRBJ1-1	CASSRDREYEAFF	TGTGCCAGCAGTCGAGATCGGGAGTATGAAGCTTTCTTT
TRBV11-2	NA	NA	TRBJ1-5	CASSPGQFNQPQHF	TGTGCCAGCAGCCCAGGACAGTTCAATCAGCCCCAGCATTTT
TRBV5-1	TRBD1	NA	TRBJ1-6	CASSFEDRGNSPLHF	TGCGCCAGCAGCTTCGAGGACAGGGGAAATTCACCCCTCCACTTT
TRBV11-3	TRBD1	NA	TRBJ2-7	CASSLGTGPTYEQYF	TGTGCCAGCAGCTTGGGGACAGGCCCAACCTACGAGCAGTACTTC
TRBV11-2	NA	few	TRBJ2-5	CASSPLGVQETQYF	TGTGCCAGCAGCCCGTTGGGAGTGCAGGAGACCCAGTACTTC
TRBV12-3/TRBV12-4	NA	NA	TRBJ1-1	CASSLLNTEAFF	TGTGCCAGCAGTCTACTTAACACTGAAGCTTTCTTT
TRBV2	NA	NA	TRBJ1-1	CASSEGMNTEAFF	TGTGCCAGCAGTGAAGGTATGAACACTGAAGCTTTCTTT
TRBV7-2	NA	few	TRBJ1-5	CASSLTTDNQPQHF	TGTGCCAGCAGCTTAACAACAGACAATCAGCCCCAGCATTTT
TRBV10-1	TRBD1	few	TRBJ2-3	CASRMDRVGDTQYF	TGCGCCAGCAGGATGGACAGGGTAGGGGATACGCAGTATTTT
TRBV5-1	TRBD1	once	TRBJ2-7	CASSRWDRGGEQYF	TGCGCCAGCAGCCGCTGGGACAGGGGTGGCGAGCAGTACTTC